The 14 T cell receptor beta chains listed next were all sequenced from one sample in a study of T cells in localized non-small cell lung cancer. Libraries were prepared by immunoSEQ multiplex PCR; TCRdb keeps only in-frame clonotypes and omits some of them. The sample records about 29,000 clones, roughly nine tenths being singletons. Specimen: peripheral blood, collected before any cancer treatment. The source is a woman aged 40-75 years with stage I lung adenocarcinoma.

The chain joins TRBV11-1 to TRBJ1-5; weak D call: TRBD1 (6 bases). V lost 5 bases to trimming and J lost 0 bases, with 14 bases between them. Germline V gene data show CDR1 as SGHAT and CDR2 as FQDESV (reference sequence). This CDR3 has 16 residues. In nucleotides, the CDR3 is TGTGCCAGCAGCCAGAGGACAGTCGATAGCAATCAGCCCCAGCATTTT. This translates into CASSQRTVDSNQPQHF.

This chain links TRBV27 with TRBJ1-2; a possible D gene is TRBD1 (6 bases). This CDR3 is 13 amino acids long. The V and J ends lost 3 bases and 4 bases respectively, with 9 bases between them. The germline V gene encodes CDR1 MNHEY and CDR2 SMNVEV (reference sequence). DNA of the CDR3: TGTGCCAGCAGTTTTGGGGGGCGCTATGGCTACACCTTC. Translation: CASSFGGRYGYTF.

Only a few counts were recorded for this clone. This chain's CDR3 is CASSLGQAENTEAFF. The CDR3 nucleotides read TGTGCCAGCAGCTTAGGACAGGCAGAGAACACTGAAGCTTTCTTT. The chain couples TRBV5-6 to TRBJ1-1; 7 nucleotides line up with TRBD1. The CDR3 is 15 residues long. J was trimmed by 1 base and V by 2 bases; bases with no gene match: 5. Germline values: CDR1 SGHDT, CDR2 YYEEEE.

The gene calls are TRBV11-2 and TRBJ2-5, with D unclear. Germline-derived CDR1 and CDR2 are SGHAT and FQNNGV. V was shortened by 6 bases and J by 5 bases, with 16 bases between the two germline ends. The CDR3 loop spans 14 amino acids. Here the CDR3 reads CASSSHAQSETQYF. The CDR3 bases are TGTGCCAGCAGTTCCCACGCCCAGTCGGAGACCCAGTACTTC.

The chain carries TRBV19 and TRBJ2-3, with a weak D call TRBD2 (5 bases). Per germline, CDR1 LNHDA and CDR2 SQIVND (reference sequence). Trimming removed 8 bases at V and 1 base at J, with 7 bases between. The CDR3 is made up of 12 amino acids. The CDR3 bases are TGTGCCAGTCAGGAGGGCACAGATACGCAGTATTTT. As protein: CASQEGTDTQYF.

The gene calls are TRBV6-5 and TRBJ2-3; a weak D match, TRBD1 (5 bases). Trimming took off 0 bases at V and 6 bases at J, with 13 bases between the two ends. Germline CDR1 and CDR2: MNHEY and SVGAGI. CDR3 length: 15 amino acids. CDR3 sequence (DNA): TGTGCCAGCAGTTACTCTAGGGGCCTAGGGGATACGCAGTATTTT. It is translated as CASSYSRGLGDTQYF.

The rearrangement links TRBV5-1 to TRBJ2-7; D tentatively fits TRBD1 or TRBD2 (5 bases each). The CDR3 covers 15 residues. V was trimmed by 4 bases and J by 0 bases, leaving 14 bases between them. Germline loops: CDR1 SGHRS, CDR2 YFSETQ. The CDR3 here is CASSPWGGSSYEQYF. The CDR3 DNA is TGCGCCAGCAGCCCTTGGGGCGGGTCCTCCTACGAGCAGTACTTC.

V gene TRBV27 combines with J gene TRBJ2-5; possibly TRBD1 for D (5 bases). The closer fit of TRBJ2-7 to the DNA end suggests the J call may be wrong. This CDR3 region has 13 residues. Germline V lookup: CDR1 MNHEY, CDR2 SMNVEV (reference sequence). DNA of the CDR3: TGTGCCACCCAGGGCCAGTCCTCCTACGAGCAGTACTTC. As protein: CATQGQSSYEQYF.

The J gene is TRBJ1-2, the V gene TRBV7-9, with 8 positions matching TRBD1. Germline CDR1 is SEHNR and CDR2 is FQNEAQ (reference sequence). J lost 6 bases, V lost 4 bases, and 13 bases had no gene match. The CDR3 has 16 amino acids. CDR3 sequence reads: CASSSRPGQGFNGYTF. The CDR3 DNA sequence: TGTGCCAGCAGCTCCCGCCCCGGACAGGGATTTAATGGCTACACCTTC.

The V and J genes are TRBV28 and TRBJ1-2; TRBD1 matches at 12 bases. This CDR3 spans 16 amino acids. The trim removed 7 bases at V and 3 bases at J, leaving 9 bases unmatched. Germline CDR1 and CDR2: MDHEN and SYDVKM. The CDR3 reads CASTSGGQGADYGYTF. In nucleotides, the CDR3 is TGTGCCAGCACTAGCGGGGGACAGGGGGCTGACTATGGCTACACCTTC.

In DNA form, the CDR3 reads TGTGCCAGCAGTGAAGTAACGGGCACCTCGGGGCAGCCCCAGCATTTT. Protein sequence: CASSEVTGTSGQPQHF. This chain uses TRBV2 with TRBJ1-5, with D uncertain. The CDR3 loop spans 16 amino acids. The germline V gene has CDR1 SNHLY and CDR2 FYNNEI. Trimming pared 1 base from V and 7 bases from J, leaving 17 bases between.

The rearrangement joins TRBV29-1 to TRBJ1-1; TRBD1 matches at 7 bases. The germline CDR1 and CDR2 sequences are SQVTM and ANQGSEA. V shed 6 bases and J 3 bases; nucleotides not matched to a gene: 7. This CDR3 is 13 amino acids long. CDR3 sequence: CSVEQGRDTEAFF. DNA of the CDR3: TGCAGCGTAGAACAGGGGAGGGACACTGAAGCTTTCTTT.

On this clone itself: A far bigger clonotype differs at one base, so this is likely a read error. This specimen includes other DNA sequences encoding the same CDR3. The chain joins TRBV7-3 to TRBJ2-7, with D uncertain. CDR3 length: 13 amino acids. Germline assignment: CDR1 SGHTA and CDR2 FQGTGA. V lost 2 bases and J lost 2, with 7 bases in between. The CDR3 here is CASSLDPAYEQYF. The CDR3 nucleotides are TGTGCCAGCAGCTTAGATCCAGCCTACGAGCAGTACTTC.

This sequence joins TRBV28 and TRBJ2-7; no clear D. V was pared by 10 bases and J by 2 bases, with 15 bases between. Germline V CDR1 and CDR2: MDHEN, SYDVKM. CDR3 size: 13 residues. The CDR3, as DNA: TGTGCCACCGTTCGTGCGGTGACCTACGAGCAGTACTTC. It codes for CATVRAVTYEQYF. The whole variable domain, remainder taken from reference TRBV28 and TRBJ2-7, is DVKVTQSSRYLVKRTGEKVFLECVQDMDHENMFWYRQDPGLGLRLIYFSYDVKMKEKGDIPEGYSVSREKKERFSLILESASTNQTSMYLCATVRAVTYEQYFGPGTRLTVT.